This T cell receptor (beta chain) was identified in a study of early T cells in non-severe SARS-CoV-2 infection. Study-wide background: Chains stayed unpaired after sequencing of bulk RNA from unsorted whole blood.

TCRdb reprocessed the 5' RACE reads with MiXCR, giving one entry per CDR3 protein. The sample records around 33,000 distinct CDR3 sequences, 5.8% being singletons. This CDR3 contains 13 residues. Trimming pared 8 bases from V and 2 bases from J, leaving 14 bases between. CDR1 is SQVTM and CDR2 is ANQGSEA in the germline V gene. The chain is built from TRBV29-1 and TRBJ2-3; tentatively, D is TRBD1 or TRBD2 (6 bases each). The sequencing sample was made of whole blood. The sequence was obtained from an adult who was a healthcare worker with PCR-confirmed SARS-CoV-2 infection or an uninfected control (not recorded which). CDR3 DNA sequence: TGCAGCCAAGGGGGGTTCTCCACAGATACGCAGTATTTT. It specifies CSQGGFSTDTQYF.